This paragraph reports one TCR beta chain. This record comes from a study of human T cells and chemical hapten exposure. Time point given: pre-sensitization, week 0. As for treatment: therapeutic diphenylcyclopropenone sensitization with weekly scalp DPC. Venepuncture was done earlier than the placement of each patch test. Non-pregnant alopecia patients aged 18 to 70, suitable for DPC therapy. One entry per CDR3 protein results from TCRdb running MiXCR on the RACE reads. The profile shows 120,000 or so distinct CDR3 sequences, 13% of them singletons. CDR3 length: 15 residues. Germline CDR1 is MNHNS and CDR2 is SASEGT. V was pared by 5 bases and J by 1 base, with 9 bases between.

The source material was whole blood, sampled in connection with sensitization to the hapten diphenylcyclopropenone (DPC). The receptor comes from a woman between 18 and 30 years old with alopecia areata. Some clones in this sample may be carry-over from other donors' samples. The V gene is TRBV6-1, the J gene TRBJ1-6, with D possibly TRBD1 on 5 matching bases. Here the CDR3 DNA reads TGTGCCAGCAGTAACCGACAGTCCTATAATTCACCCCTCCACTTT. This gives the protein CASSNRQSYNSPLHF.